The source of this T cell receptor beta chain is a study of OX40 agonist ivuxolimab in advanced cancers. Study context: It was ivuxolimab, an agonistic anti-OX40 (CD134) antibody, that patients were treated with. Aged about 20 to 85 with a mean of roughly 63 years, they were about 80% male. Participants could have had prior anti-PD-1, anti-PD-L1 or anti-CTLA-4 therapy, and around 43% had some. Three patients responded partially, comprising one with hepatocellular carcinoma and two with cutaneous melanoma.

Libraries were prepared by immunoSEQ multiplex PCR; TCRdb keeps only in-frame clonotypes and omits some of them. The sample contains roughly 49,000 clones, about four fifths of which appear only once. Germline-derived CDR1 and CDR2 are MNHEY and SVGAGI. This CDR3 region has 15 residues. V lost 6 bases, J lost 0 bases, and 15 bases lay in between. This TCR was recovered from an adult with an advanced solid tumor such as melanoma, head and neck, liver or kidney cancer. This chain links TRBV6-5 with TRBJ2-7; a weak D match, TRBD1 (5 bases). The specimen was CD4+ or CD8+ T cells sorted from blood, collected in a trial of the OX40 agonist ivuxolimab. DNA of the CDR3: TGTGCCAGCAGAACCGACCGACAGAGCTCCTACGAGCAGTACTTC. Translated, it gives CASRTDRQSSYEQYF.